This is a list of T cell receptor beta chains from one sample in a study of glioma-infiltrating T cells. MiXCR, run by TCRdb on the multiplex PCR reads, gives a single entry per CDR3 protein. This sample has around 190,000 distinct CDR3 sequences, with over 25% found just once. Material: glioma tissue, nonneoplastic brain tissue, or PBMCs (not recorded which). These TCRs come from a human donor with low-grade glioma or glioblastoma, undergoing nonglioma brain surgery, or in good health (not recorded which). Both conserved end residues are part of each CDR3. Each record gives: J gene, clone size, D gene, V gene, CDR3 DNA, CDR3 protein. The D gene is left open where the match is weak. Rows give clone size only sometimes, using once, few, many, or a class for an expanded clone.

j_call: TRBJ1-2
clone_size: many
d_call: .
v_call: TRBV28
cdr3_nt: TGTGCCAGCAGTCTTGACACGGGCCTAGGAGGCTACACCTTC
cdr3_aa: CASSLDTGLGGYTF

j_call: TRBJ2-5
clone_size: .
d_call: .
v_call: TRBV20-1
cdr3_nt: TGCAGTGCTAGCGTGCATTATAACTTTATCCAAGAGACCCAGTACTTC
cdr3_aa: CSASVHYNFIQETQYF

j_call: TRBJ1-5
clone_size: .
d_call: .
v_call: TRBV6-1
cdr3_nt: TGTGCCAGCAGTAGGACATACCTTGGCAATCAGCCCCAGCATTTT
cdr3_aa: CASSRTYLGNQPQHF

j_call: TRBJ2-3
clone_size: .
d_call: .
v_call: TRBV7-8
cdr3_nt: TGTGCCAGCAGCTTATCGGGACTCTCCACCGATACGCAGTATTTT
cdr3_aa: CASSLSGLSTDTQYF

j_call: TRBJ2-5
clone_size: few
d_call: .
v_call: TRBV29-1
cdr3_nt: TGCAGCGTTGAATTCCAAGCCGCAGACCTTCCCGCTGAGACCCAGTACTTC
cdr3_aa: CSVEFQAADLPAETQYF

j_call: TRBJ2-5
clone_size: .
d_call: .
v_call: TRBV7-2
cdr3_nt: .
cdr3_aa: CASSFYICSASGETQYF

j_call: TRBJ2-1
clone_size: many
d_call: .
v_call: TRBV6-1
cdr3_nt: TGTGCCAGCAGTTTAGTGGGGACCCATACCTACAATGAGCAGTTCTTC
cdr3_aa: CASSLVGTHTYNEQFF

j_call: TRBJ1-5
clone_size: many
d_call: .
v_call: TRBV4-3
cdr3_nt: TGCGCCAGCAGCCAAGATAGGGGAGGGGGTCAGCCCCAGCATTTT
cdr3_aa: CASSQDRGGGQPQHF

j_call: TRBJ2-7
clone_size: few
d_call: TRBD1
v_call: TRBV7-2
cdr3_nt: TGTACCAGCAGCCGGGACAGCTTTTTCTACGAGCAGTACTTC
cdr3_aa: CTSSRDSFFYEQYF

j_call: TRBJ1-5
clone_size: many
d_call: TRBD1
v_call: TRBV6-1
cdr3_nt: TGTGCCAGCAGTCCTTTAGGGGGACAGGGACCCAATCAGCCCCAGCATTTT
cdr3_aa: CASSPLGGQGPNQPQHF

j_call: TRBJ2-7
clone_size: .
d_call: TRBD1
v_call: TRBV9
cdr3_nt: TGTGCCAGCAGCGAACAGGGGGCGCCGGGCTACGAGCAGTACTTC
cdr3_aa: CASSEQGAPGYEQYF

j_call: TRBJ2-7
clone_size: many
d_call: TRBD2
v_call: TRBV19
cdr3_nt: TGTGCCAGTAGTATCTCTAGCGGGAGTTCCCACGAGCAGTACTTC
cdr3_aa: CASSISSGSSHEQYF

j_call: TRBJ2-3
clone_size: few
d_call: .
v_call: TRBV5-4
cdr3_nt: TGTGCCAGCAGCTTGGAGCCTGTCGCTAGCACAGATACGCAGTATTTT
cdr3_aa: CASSLEPVASTDTQYF

j_call: TRBJ1-1
clone_size: .
d_call: TRBD1
v_call: TRBV12-3/TRBV12-4
cdr3_nt: TGTGCCATCAGTCTCGATCGGACAGGGGGAGATGAGGCTTTCTTT
cdr3_aa: CAISLDRTGGDEAFF

j_call: TRBJ2-5
clone_size: many
d_call: .
v_call: TRBV25-1
cdr3_nt: TGTGCCAGCAGTCCAGGAATTGGTGGAGGGGAGACCCAGTACTTC
cdr3_aa: CASSPGIGGGETQYF

j_call: TRBJ2-7
clone_size: many
d_call: TRBD1
v_call: TRBV20-1
cdr3_nt: TGCAGTGCTAGGGGTGGGACAGGGGGTTTGGATCGCGGCGAGCAGTACTTC
cdr3_aa: CSARGGTGGLDRGEQYF

j_call: TRBJ2-7
clone_size: many
d_call: .
v_call: TRBV6-1
cdr3_nt: TGTGCCAGCAGTTTGGAGAGGTCCCTCTACGAGCAGTACTTC
cdr3_aa: CASSLERSLYEQYF

j_call: TRBJ2-3
clone_size: many
d_call: .
v_call: TRBV5-4
cdr3_nt: TGTGCCAGCAGTTTAGCGAGAGGCGCAGATACGCAGTATTTT
cdr3_aa: CASSLARGADTQYF

j_call: TRBJ1-1
clone_size: many
d_call: TRBD1
v_call: TRBV5-4
cdr3_nt: TGTGCCAGCAGCACACAGGGGCACGGCACTGAAGCTTTCTTT
cdr3_aa: CASSTQGHGTEAFF

j_call: TRBJ2-1
clone_size: many
d_call: .
v_call: TRBV27
cdr3_nt: TGTGCCAGCAGTCCATGGACAGAAATAGATGAGCAGTTCTTC
cdr3_aa: CASSPWTEIDEQFF

j_call: TRBJ2-7
clone_size: .
d_call: .
v_call: TRBV29-1
cdr3_nt: TGCAGCGTCTCCCCACTAGGTTCCTACGAGCAGTACTTC
cdr3_aa: CSVSPLGSYEQYF

j_call: TRBJ2-7
clone_size: many
d_call: .
v_call: TRBV2
cdr3_nt: TGTGCCAGCAGTGCATTGTACGAGCAGTACTTC
cdr3_aa: CASSALYEQYF

j_call: TRBJ2-5
clone_size: medium-sized
d_call: .
v_call: TRBV27
cdr3_nt: TGTGCCAGCAGTTCCCAGGGCCACGAGACCCAGTACTTC
cdr3_aa: CASSSQGHETQYF

j_call: TRBJ2-1
clone_size: many
d_call: TRBD2
v_call: TRBV27
cdr3_nt: TGTGCCAGCAGGTCCTTTAGCGGGGCGAATGAGCAGTTCTTC
cdr3_aa: CASRSFSGANEQFF

j_call: TRBJ2-7
clone_size: many
d_call: TRBD2
v_call: TRBV6-1
cdr3_nt: TGTGCCATTGCTAGCGGGAGTATCGCCTACGAGCAGTACTTC
cdr3_aa: CAIASGSIAYEQYF

j_call: TRBJ1-1
clone_size: .
d_call: .
v_call: TRBV7-9
cdr3_nt: TGTGGCAGCGTCTCGGGGGGGGACGGCACTGAAGCTTTCTTT
cdr3_aa: CGSVSGGDGTEAFF

j_call: TRBJ1-5
clone_size: many
d_call: TRBD1
v_call: TRBV24-1
cdr3_nt: TGTGCCACCAGTCCCGGATACAGGGGGATATCCAATCAGCCCCAGCATTTT
cdr3_aa: CATSPGYRGISNQPQHF

j_call: TRBJ2-7
clone_size: .
d_call: TRBD1
v_call: TRBV11-2
cdr3_nt: TGTGCCAGCAGGGAAACAGGGGACGTGTACGAGCAGTACTTC
cdr3_aa: CASRETGDVYEQYF

j_call: TRBJ2-7
clone_size: many
d_call: TRBD2
v_call: TRBV6-1
cdr3_nt: TGTGCCAGCACCCCCTCCGGGGGCGGAGTGAGCGGGAGCTTCTGGCAGTACTTC
cdr3_aa: CASTPSGGGVSGSFWQYF

j_call: TRBJ2-1
clone_size: .
d_call: TRBD2
v_call: TRBV2
cdr3_nt: TGTGCCAGCAGTGAAGCCCCGGGACTAGCGGTTCGTGGGCAGTTCTTC
cdr3_aa: CASSEAPGLAVRGQFF

j_call: TRBJ2-3
clone_size: many
d_call: .
v_call: TRBV10-3
cdr3_nt: TGTGCCAGCGTAGCGGCTAGCACAGATACGCAGTATTTT
cdr3_aa: CASVAASTDTQYF

j_call: TRBJ2-5
clone_size: .
d_call: .
v_call: TRBV6-1
cdr3_nt: TGTGCCAGCAGTAGCGGCCTTAAAGAGACCCAGTACTTC
cdr3_aa: CASSSGLKETQYF

j_call: TRBJ2-3
clone_size: many
d_call: TRBD1
v_call: TRBV20-1
cdr3_nt: TGCAGTGCTAGAGACGACAGGGGCTCCACAGATACGCAGTATTTT
cdr3_aa: CSARDDRGSTDTQYF

j_call: TRBJ2-3
clone_size: many
d_call: TRBD2
v_call: TRBV4-1
cdr3_nt: TGCGCCAGCAGCCAAGGTCAGGGCGGGAGGCCAGATACGCAGTATTTT
cdr3_aa: CASSQGQGGRPDTQYF

j_call: TRBJ1-5
clone_size: .
d_call: .
v_call: TRBV4-1
cdr3_nt: TGCGCCAACAGCCAAGACCCAACATGGACTAGTCAGCCCCAGAATTTT
cdr3_aa: CANSQDPTWTSQPQNF

j_call: TRBJ2-1
clone_size: .
d_call: TRBD2
v_call: TRBV7-2
cdr3_nt: TGTGCCAGCAGCTCCAGGACTAGCATCAATGAGCAGTTCTTC
cdr3_aa: CASSSRTSINEQFF

j_call: TRBJ1-6
clone_size: many
d_call: .
v_call: TRBV28
cdr3_nt: TGTGCCGTCCTCCGGGGATCCTATAATTCACCCCTCCACTTT
cdr3_aa: CAVLRGSYNSPLHF

j_call: TRBJ2-2
clone_size: .
d_call: .
v_call: TRBV12-3/TRBV12-4
cdr3_nt: TGTGCCAGCAGTTTAGGGTCCCTAGGAACCGGGGAGCTGTTTTTT
cdr3_aa: CASSLGSLGTGELFF

j_call: TRBJ2-7
clone_size: .
d_call: .
v_call: TRBV13
cdr3_nt: TGTGCCAGCAGCTTCAATAGCCTAACCTACGAGCAGTACTTC
cdr3_aa: CASSFNSLTYEQYF

j_call: TRBJ2-3
clone_size: many
d_call: TRBD2
v_call: TRBV6-1
cdr3_nt: TGTGCCAGCAGTTCGTGGGACTACGACACAGATACGCAGTATTTT
cdr3_aa: CASSSWDYDTDTQYF

j_call: TRBJ2-7
clone_size: .
d_call: TRBD2
v_call: TRBV3-1
cdr3_nt: TGTGCCAGCAGCCGCAGCGGGAGAAACGAGCAGTACTTC
cdr3_aa: CASSRSGRNEQYF

j_call: TRBJ2-7
clone_size: .
d_call: .
v_call: TRBV7-2
cdr3_nt: TGTGCCAGCAGCCCGGCTGGGGGTCTAACCTACGAGCAGTACTTC
cdr3_aa: CASSPAGGLTYEQYF

j_call: TRBJ2-5
clone_size: many
d_call: .
v_call: TRBV7-9
cdr3_nt: TGTGCCAGCAGCTTTACATCGACCCAGTACTTC
cdr3_aa: CASSFTSTQYF

j_call: TRBJ1-6
clone_size: .
d_call: .
v_call: TRBV4-3
cdr3_nt: TGCGCCAGCAGCCAAGAACCCGACTCGTTGTATAATTCACCCCTCCACTTT
cdr3_aa: CASSQEPDSLYNSPLHF

j_call: TRBJ1-4
clone_size: many
d_call: .
v_call: TRBV20-1
cdr3_nt: TGCAGTGCTAGTCCCCCGACGTTAGGGAGTGAAAAACTGTTTTTT
cdr3_aa: CSASPPTLGSEKLFF

j_call: TRBJ2-3
clone_size: few
d_call: TRBD1
v_call: TRBV19
cdr3_nt: TGTGCCAGTGGACAGGATGGCCCAGATACGCAGTATTTT
cdr3_aa: CASGQDGPDTQYF

j_call: TRBJ1-2
clone_size: many
d_call: TRBD1
v_call: TRBV28
cdr3_nt: TGTGCCAGCAGCCAATCCGGGACAGGGGGCAAGTATGGCTACACCTTC
cdr3_aa: CASSQSGTGGKYGYTF

j_call: TRBJ2-5
clone_size: many
d_call: TRBD2
v_call: TRBV6-2/TRBV6-3
cdr3_nt: TGTGCCAGCAGTTACCGACTAGCGGGCCGAGCGCTTCAAGAGACCCAGTACTTC
cdr3_aa: CASSYRLAGRALQETQYF

j_call: TRBJ2-7
clone_size: many
d_call: TRBD2
v_call: TRBV20-1
cdr3_nt: TGCAGTGCTAGAGCCTCGGGAGGGTCATGGAGTGAGCAGTACTTC
cdr3_aa: CSARASGGSWSEQYF

j_call: TRBJ2-3
clone_size: once
d_call: TRBD2
v_call: TRBV7-9
cdr3_nt: TGTGCCAGCAGCTTAGGTCTAGCGGGAGAGAACACAGATACGCAGTATTTT
cdr3_aa: CASSLGLAGENTDTQYF

j_call: TRBJ2-2
clone_size: .
d_call: TRBD1
v_call: TRBV28
cdr3_nt: TGTGCCAGCAGACCTAGACAGGGAATGGAAACTACCGGGGAGCTGTTTTTT
cdr3_aa: CASRPRQGMETTGELFF

j_call: TRBJ2-5
clone_size: .
d_call: TRBD1
v_call: TRBV7-9
cdr3_nt: TGCGCCAGCAGCCGCCGGGGACAGGGGCTCCAAGTGACCCAGTACTTC
cdr3_aa: CASSRRGQGLQVTQYF